This TCR beta chain was documented in a study of blood T cells in healthy people across ages. Study-level results: Researchers said unsorted PBMCs prevented a conclusive naive versus antigen-experienced comparison. It was the long-lived donors that had more naive CD4+ cells and higher diversity than aged donors.

V was cut by 4 bases and J by 0 bases, with 10 bases left in between. CDR1 is SGHKS, CDR2 YYEKEE, per germline (reference sequence). The CDR3 runs to 14 residues. Next came a second PCR, run for roughly 6 to 11 cycles, which used a sample-barcoded 5' primer along with a J-beta primer mix. TCRdb re-called the 5' RACE reads with MiXCR, one entry per CDR3 protein. The profile shows approximately 1.5 million distinct CDR3 sequences, roughly 32% of them singletons. This clonotype was detected only a few times. Its antigen is undetermined. The chain is built from TRBV5-5 and TRBJ1-1; D unresolved. The sample taken for sequencing was blood. This TCR was recovered from a woman younger than 45 in good health. This CDR3 is CASSLQLLNTEAFF. Written as DNA, the CDR3 is TGTGCCAGCAGCCTACAGCTATTGAACACTGAAGCTTTCTTT.